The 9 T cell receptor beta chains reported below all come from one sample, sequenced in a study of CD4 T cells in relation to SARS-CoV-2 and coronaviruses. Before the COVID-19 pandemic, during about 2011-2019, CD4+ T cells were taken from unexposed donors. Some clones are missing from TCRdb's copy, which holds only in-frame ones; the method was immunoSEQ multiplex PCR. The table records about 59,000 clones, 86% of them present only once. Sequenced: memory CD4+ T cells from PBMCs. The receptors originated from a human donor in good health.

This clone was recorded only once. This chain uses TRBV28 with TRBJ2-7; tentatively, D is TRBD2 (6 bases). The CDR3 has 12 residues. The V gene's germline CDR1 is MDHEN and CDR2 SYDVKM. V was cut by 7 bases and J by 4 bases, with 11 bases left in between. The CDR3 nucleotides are TGTGCCAGCACCGGGAGCCGTTACGAGCAGTACTTC. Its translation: CASTGSRYEQYF. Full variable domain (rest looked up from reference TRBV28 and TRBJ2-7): DVKVTQSSRYLVKRTGEKVFLECVQDMDHENMFWYRQDPGLGLRLIYFSYDVKMKEKGDIPEGYSVSREKKERFSLILESASTNQTSMYLCASTGSRYEQYFGPGTRLTVT.

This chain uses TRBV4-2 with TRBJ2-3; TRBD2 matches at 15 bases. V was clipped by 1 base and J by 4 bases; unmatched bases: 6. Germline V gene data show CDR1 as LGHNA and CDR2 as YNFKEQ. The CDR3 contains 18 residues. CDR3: CASSQGTSGRAVADTQYF. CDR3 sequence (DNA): TGTGCCAGCAGCCAAGGGACTAGCGGGAGGGCCGTGGCAGATACGCAGTATTTT.

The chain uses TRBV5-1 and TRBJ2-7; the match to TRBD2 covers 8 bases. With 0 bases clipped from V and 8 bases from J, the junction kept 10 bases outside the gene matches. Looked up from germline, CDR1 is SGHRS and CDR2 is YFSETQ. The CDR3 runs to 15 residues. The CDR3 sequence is CASSLDPAGAGKQYF. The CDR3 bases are TGCGCCAGCAGCTTGGACCCAGCGGGAGCCGGGAAGCAGTACTTC.

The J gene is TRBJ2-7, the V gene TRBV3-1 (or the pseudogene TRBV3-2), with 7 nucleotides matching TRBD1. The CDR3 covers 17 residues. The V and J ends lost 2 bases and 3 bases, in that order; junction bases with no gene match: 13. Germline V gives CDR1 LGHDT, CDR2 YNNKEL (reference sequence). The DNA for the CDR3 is TGTGCCAGCAGCCAAAGATCTCGGGGACAGAGAGACTACGAGCAGTACTTC. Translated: CASSQRSRGQRDYEQYF.

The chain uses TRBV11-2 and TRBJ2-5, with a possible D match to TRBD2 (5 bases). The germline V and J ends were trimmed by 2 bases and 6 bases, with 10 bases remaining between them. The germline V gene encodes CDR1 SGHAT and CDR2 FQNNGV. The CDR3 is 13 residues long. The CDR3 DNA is TGTGCCAGCAGCTTAACGGGGTTTAAGACCCAGTACTTC. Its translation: CASSLTGFKTQYF.

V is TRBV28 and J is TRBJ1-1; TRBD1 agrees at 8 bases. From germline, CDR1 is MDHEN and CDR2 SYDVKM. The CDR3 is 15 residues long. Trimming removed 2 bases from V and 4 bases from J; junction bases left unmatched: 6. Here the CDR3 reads CASSLDDRGGTEAFF. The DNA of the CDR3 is TGTGCCAGCAGTTTAGATGACAGGGGAGGCACTGAAGCTTTCTTT.

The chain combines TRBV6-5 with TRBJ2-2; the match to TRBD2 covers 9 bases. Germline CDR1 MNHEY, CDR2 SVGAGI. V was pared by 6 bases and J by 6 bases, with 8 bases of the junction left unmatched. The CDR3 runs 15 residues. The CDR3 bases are TGTGCCAGCAGACCCGATAGCGGGAGCCCCGGGGAGCTGTTTTTT. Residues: CASRPDSGSPGELFF.

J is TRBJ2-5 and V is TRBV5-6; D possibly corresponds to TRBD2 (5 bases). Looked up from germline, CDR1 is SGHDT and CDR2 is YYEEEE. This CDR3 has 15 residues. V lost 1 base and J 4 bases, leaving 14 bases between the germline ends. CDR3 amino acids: CASSLKSSGRETQYF. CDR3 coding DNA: TGTGCCAGCAGCTTGAAGTCTTCGGGGAGAGAGACCCAGTACTTC.

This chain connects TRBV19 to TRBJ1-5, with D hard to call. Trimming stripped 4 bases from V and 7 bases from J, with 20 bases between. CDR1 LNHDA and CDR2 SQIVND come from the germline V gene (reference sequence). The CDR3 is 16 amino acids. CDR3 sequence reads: CASSSPDGRLEQPQHF. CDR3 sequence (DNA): TGTGCCAGTAGTAGCCCGGACGGCCGCTTAGAACAGCCCCAGCATTTT.